A selection of T cell receptor beta chains follows, all from one sample in a study of neurological immune-mediated disorders. TCRdb re-called the 5' RACE reads through MiXCR, storing one row per CDR3 protein. In the table there are about 74,000 distinct CDR3 sequences, roughly 5% of which are singletons. Source material: PBMCs. These receptors were taken from a man between 18 and 35 years old with multiple sclerosis. The CDR3 runs from the conserved cysteine through the conserved F or W. The D gene is left open where the match is weak. Clone size is stated in some rows and not others, as once, few, many or a class when expanded.

CDR3nt: TGTGCCAGCAGCCCCAAGTGGGGACAGCCCCAGAATTTT; CDR3aa: CASSPKWGQPQNF; j_gene: TRBJ1-5; d_gene: TRBD1; v_gene: TRBV7-2; abundance: .
CDR3nt: TGCAGTGCTAGAGATGCGGGACAGCCGAACACTGAAGCTTTCTTT; CDR3aa: CSARDAGQPNTEAFF; j_gene: TRBJ1-1; d_gene: TRBD1; v_gene: TRBV20-1; abundance: .
CDR3nt: TGTGCCACCAGTGCCCGACTGGACAGGGGGAACACTGAAGCTTTCTTT; CDR3aa: CATSARLDRGNTEAFF; j_gene: TRBJ1-1; d_gene: TRBD1; v_gene: TRBV24-1; abundance: many
CDR3nt: TGCGCCAGCAATGGGCCTAGCGGGGGAGATACGCAGTATTTT; CDR3aa: CASNGPSGGDTQYF; j_gene: TRBJ2-3; d_gene: TRBD2; v_gene: TRBV5-1; abundance: many
CDR3nt: TGTGCCAGCAGACAGGGGTCTAGCACAGATACGCAGTATTTT; CDR3aa: CASRQGSSTDTQYF; j_gene: TRBJ2-3; d_gene: TRBD1; v_gene: TRBV12-3/TRBV12-4; abundance: many
CDR3nt: TGCGCCAGCAGCCTGGACAGGGGTCAGCCCCAGAATTTT; CDR3aa: CASSLDRGQPQNF; j_gene: TRBJ1-5; d_gene: TRBD1; v_gene: TRBV4-3; abundance: few
CDR3nt: TGTGCCAGCAGTATCTTCATGTGGCTAGCGGGAGGGGGGCGACGCGCAGATACGCAGTATTTT; CDR3aa: CASSIFMWLAGGGRRADTQYF; j_gene: TRBJ2-3; d_gene: TRBD2; v_gene: TRBV28; abundance: many
CDR3nt: TGTGCCAGCAGCTTAAACGTTGATTATCGTTCACCCCTCCACTTT; CDR3aa: CASSLNVDYRSPLHF; j_gene: TRBJ1-6; d_gene: .; v_gene: TRBV7-2; abundance: many
CDR3nt: TGCAGTGTGCGACCGGCCAGCTCCTACGAGCAGTACTTC; CDR3aa: CSVRPASSYEQYF; j_gene: TRBJ2-7; d_gene: .; v_gene: TRBV20-1; abundance: many
CDR3nt: TGTGCCAGCCAACCAGCGGATTCACCCCTCCACTTT; CDR3aa: CASQPADSPLHF; j_gene: TRBJ1-6; d_gene: .; v_gene: TRBV25-1; abundance: many
CDR3nt: TGTGCCAGCAGCTTAGATAGTGGTTCTGAAAACATTCAGTACTTC; CDR3aa: CASSLDSGSENIQYF; j_gene: TRBJ2-4; d_gene: .; v_gene: TRBV7-2; abundance: many
CDR3nt: TGCAGTGCCACGCGTAAGACAGGGAGAGGGGGGACAGATACGCAGTATTTT; CDR3aa: CSATRKTGRGGTDTQYF; j_gene: TRBJ2-3; d_gene: .; v_gene: TRBV20-1; abundance: many
CDR3nt: TGCGCCAGCAGCTTGGTCGCTAGAGATACGCAGTATTTT; CDR3aa: CASSLVARDTQYF; j_gene: TRBJ2-3; d_gene: .; v_gene: TRBV5-1; abundance: many
CDR3nt: TGTGCCAGCAGCCCCCCCAACTCGGCTTTCTTT; CDR3aa: CASSPPNSAFF; j_gene: TRBJ1-1; d_gene: .; v_gene: TRBV5-6; abundance: many
CDR3nt: TGCAGTGCTAGCGGGACCGGAGCGGACATTCAGTACTTC; CDR3aa: CSASGTGADIQYF; j_gene: TRBJ2-4; d_gene: .; v_gene: TRBV20-1; abundance: many
CDR3nt: TGTGCCAGCAGCTTAGCGCATGCAGGGTATTCACCCCTCCACTTT; CDR3aa: CASSLAHAGYSPLHF; j_gene: TRBJ1-6; d_gene: .; v_gene: TRBV7-2; abundance: many
CDR3nt: TGCGCCAGCAGATTGGGGACCGAAGCTTTCTTT; CDR3aa: CASRLGTEAFF; j_gene: TRBJ1-1; d_gene: .; v_gene: TRBV5-1; abundance: .
CDR3nt: TGTGCCAGCAAAGCAGACACTGAAGCTTTCTTT; CDR3aa: CASKADTEAFF; j_gene: TRBJ1-1; d_gene: .; v_gene: TRBV6-6; abundance: .
CDR3nt: TGCGCCAGCAGCTCCGGGAGTGGCACCTACGAGCAGTACTTC; CDR3aa: CASSSGSGTYEQYF; j_gene: TRBJ2-7; d_gene: .; v_gene: TRBV5-1; abundance: many
CDR3nt: TGTGCCAGCACCCCCAGCCGATTAAGCACAGATACGCAGTATTTT; CDR3aa: CASTPSRLSTDTQYF; j_gene: TRBJ2-3; d_gene: .; v_gene: TRBV7-2; abundance: many
CDR3nt: TGTGCCAGCAGTTACGATGGCGGCAATCAGCCCCAGCATTTT; CDR3aa: CASSYDGGNQPQHF; j_gene: TRBJ1-5; d_gene: .; v_gene: TRBV6-6; abundance: many
CDR3nt: TGTGCCAGCAGCCAAGTCGCTACTAGATGGGGCAATGAGCAGTTCTTC; CDR3aa: CASSQVATRWGNEQFF; j_gene: TRBJ2-1; d_gene: .; v_gene: TRBV3-1; abundance: .
CDR3nt: TGTGCCAGCAGCTCCGCGGACTCCTACGAGCAGTACTTC; CDR3aa: CASSSADSYEQYF; j_gene: TRBJ2-7; d_gene: .; v_gene: TRBV7-9; abundance: many
CDR3nt: TGTGCCAGCAGCTTAGCGGGCTCCTACGAGCAGTACTTC; CDR3aa: CASSLAGSYEQYF; j_gene: TRBJ2-7; d_gene: .; v_gene: TRBV7-2; abundance: many
CDR3nt: TGTGCCAGCAGTTACAGCCGGAACACCGGGGAGCTGTTTTTT; CDR3aa: CASSYSRNTGELFF; j_gene: TRBJ2-2; d_gene: .; v_gene: TRBV6-5; abundance: many
CDR3nt: TGTGCCAGCAGTGTCAGGGGACGCGAAAACATTCAGTACTTC; CDR3aa: CASSVRGRENIQYF; j_gene: TRBJ2-4; d_gene: .; v_gene: TRBV12-3/TRBV12-4; abundance: .
CDR3nt: TGTGCCACCAGCAGAGACAGGGGGCAGGGGGCCAAAAACATTCAGTACTTC; CDR3aa: CATSRDRGQGAKNIQYF; j_gene: TRBJ2-4; d_gene: TRBD1; v_gene: TRBV15; abundance: many
CDR3nt: TGTGCCAGCAGCCCTGGGACTAGCATTACTACAGATACGCAGTATTTT; CDR3aa: CASSPGTSITTDTQYF; j_gene: TRBJ2-3; d_gene: TRBD2; v_gene: TRBV7-9; abundance: many
CDR3nt: TGTGCCAGCAGCATCAGGGGGGGAGACACTGAAGCTTTCTTT; CDR3aa: CASSIRGGDTEAFF; j_gene: TRBJ1-1; d_gene: TRBD1; v_gene: TRBV12-3/TRBV12-4; abundance: many
CDR3nt: TGTGCCAGCAGCGCGACCGGGAACCACTACGAGCAGTACTTC; CDR3aa: CASSATGNHYEQYF; j_gene: TRBJ2-7; d_gene: .; v_gene: TRBV9; abundance: many
CDR3nt: TGTGCCATCAGTGAAGGGACTAGCGAAGTAAATGAGCAGTTCTTC; CDR3aa: CAISEGTSEVNEQFF; j_gene: TRBJ2-1; d_gene: TRBD2; v_gene: TRBV10-3; abundance: many
CDR3nt: TGCGCCAGCAGCCCAGGGACAGGGGGCAGCAATCAGCCCCAGCATTTT; CDR3aa: CASSPGTGGSNQPQHF; j_gene: TRBJ1-5; d_gene: TRBD1; v_gene: TRBV5-1; abundance: many
CDR3nt: TGTGCCAGCAGTGGACTAGCGGGAGTCGCGGAAGAGCAGTACTTC; CDR3aa: CASSGLAGVAEEQYF; j_gene: TRBJ2-7; d_gene: TRBD2; v_gene: TRBV28; abundance: .
CDR3nt: TGCAGTGCTAGAGACTCCCTGGGGGTCAACTATGGCTACACCTTC; CDR3aa: CSARDSLGVNYGYTF; j_gene: TRBJ1-2; d_gene: .; v_gene: TRBV20-1; abundance: many
CDR3nt: TGTGCCAGCAGTTCCTACGGAGCGGATACAGATACGCAGTATTTT; CDR3aa: CASSSYGADTDTQYF; j_gene: TRBJ2-3; d_gene: .; v_gene: TRBV12-3/TRBV12-4; abundance: many
CDR3nt: TGTGCCAGCAGGTCGGGGGGGTGGAATCAGCCCCAGCATTTT; CDR3aa: CASRSGGWNQPQHF; j_gene: TRBJ1-5; d_gene: .; v_gene: TRBV27; abundance: many
CDR3nt: TGCAGTGCTTCCGATTCAGGGTCCTATAATTCACCCCTCAACTTT; CDR3aa: CSASDSGSYNSPLNF; j_gene: TRBJ1-6; d_gene: .; v_gene: TRBV20-1; abundance: few
CDR3nt: TGCGCCAGCAGGACGAAAGGGACAGGAAACTACGAGCAGTACTTC; CDR3aa: CASRTKGTGNYEQYF; j_gene: TRBJ2-7; d_gene: TRBD1; v_gene: TRBV5-1; abundance: many
CDR3nt: TGTGCCAGCAGCTTGGGTATGAATGGCTACACCTTC; CDR3aa: CASSLGMNGYTF; j_gene: TRBJ1-2; d_gene: .; v_gene: TRBV5-5; abundance: many
CDR3nt: TGTGCCAGCAGCCCCGGGACAGGGTTTTATTCACCCCTCAACTTT; CDR3aa: CASSPGTGFYSPLNF; j_gene: TRBJ1-6; d_gene: TRBD1; v_gene: TRBV6-5; abundance: many
CDR3nt: TGCAGTGCTAGCGGGAGGGCCAGAAGCACAGATACGCAGTATTTT; CDR3aa: CSASGRARSTDTQYF; j_gene: TRBJ2-3; d_gene: TRBD2; v_gene: TRBV20-1; abundance: few
CDR3nt: TGTGCCAGCACCTTCCGGAGGGGGGCGGCCGAGCAGTACTTC; CDR3aa: CASTFRRGAAEQYF; j_gene: TRBJ2-7; d_gene: .; v_gene: TRBV27; abundance: many
CDR3nt: TGTGCCAGCAGTTACTCTCGACAGGGTACCTACGAGCAGTACTTC; CDR3aa: CASSYSRQGTYEQYF; j_gene: TRBJ2-7; d_gene: TRBD1; v_gene: TRBV6-2/TRBV6-3; abundance: many
CDR3nt: TGCAGTGCCAGTCGGAGGGGTCACACTGAAGCTTTCTTT; CDR3aa: CSASRRGHTEAFF; j_gene: TRBJ1-1; d_gene: .; v_gene: TRBV20-1; abundance: many
CDR3nt: TGTGCCAGCAGCCCCCCCCGCTCAGGGCCGGCAGATACGCAGTATTTT; CDR3aa: CASSPPRSGPADTQYF; j_gene: TRBJ2-3; d_gene: .; v_gene: TRBV7-9; abundance: .
CDR3nt: TGCGCCAGCAAAGAGGACAGCTCCTACAATGAGCAGTTCTTC; CDR3aa: CASKEDSSYNEQFF; j_gene: TRBJ2-1; d_gene: .; v_gene: TRBV5-1; abundance: many
CDR3nt: TGTGCCAGCAGCTCCCTGGGGGGGTTGAACACCGGGGAGCTGTTTTTT; CDR3aa: CASSSLGGLNTGELFF; j_gene: TRBJ2-2; d_gene: TRBD2; v_gene: TRBV7-2; abundance: many
CDR3nt: TGTGCCAGCCTTTTGGGCCCTGAAGCTTTCTTT; CDR3aa: CASLLGPEAFF; j_gene: TRBJ1-1; d_gene: .; v_gene: TRBV12-3/TRBV12-4; abundance: many
CDR3nt: TGTGCCAGCACCTGGACACCCAACACCGGGGAGCTGTTTTTT; CDR3aa: CASTWTPNTGELFF; j_gene: TRBJ2-2; d_gene: .; v_gene: TRBV2; abundance: .
CDR3nt: TGCAGTGCTAGGAAGGGGGGCGGCACCATATATTTT; CDR3aa: CSARKGGGTIYF; j_gene: TRBJ1-3; d_gene: .; v_gene: TRBV20-1; abundance: many
CDR3nt: TGTGCCAGCACCCAGGGGCCTCTAACATCGGATACGCAGTATTTT; CDR3aa: CASTQGPLTSDTQYF; j_gene: TRBJ2-3; d_gene: .; v_gene: TRBV5-6; abundance: many
CDR3nt: TGCGCCAGCAGCTTGGTTGGTCACACCGGGGAGCTGTTTTTT; CDR3aa: CASSLVGHTGELFF; j_gene: TRBJ2-2; d_gene: .; v_gene: TRBV5-1; abundance: many
CDR3nt: TGCAGTGCTAGACCATCTGAGCGGCGCAATGAGCAGTTCTTC; CDR3aa: CSARPSERRNEQFF; j_gene: TRBJ2-1; d_gene: .; v_gene: TRBV20-1; abundance: many
CDR3nt: TGTGCCAGCAGGCGAGGGGCATCCTACGAGCAGTACTTC; CDR3aa: CASRRGASYEQYF; j_gene: TRBJ2-7; d_gene: .; v_gene: TRBV7-2; abundance: many
CDR3nt: TGTGCCAGCAGCTTTTCAGCGGGGGCGCACACTGAAGCTTTCTTT; CDR3aa: CASSFSAGAHTEAFF; j_gene: TRBJ1-1; d_gene: .; v_gene: TRBV27; abundance: many